The clone carrying this T cell receptor beta chain was found once. Its matching antigen is unknown. The sample originates from a study of T cells in localized non-small cell lung cancer. General study results and limits: Multi-region tumor sequencing was not done, so intratumor heterogeneity could not be excluded.

TCRdb keeps only in-frame clones here, not all; method: immunoSEQ multiplex PCR. Of 25,000 or so clones listed, over 75% are singletons. CDR1 is SEHNR, CDR2 FQNEAQ, per germline (reference sequence). The CDR3 has 15 amino acids. Deletions cut 1 base from V and 4 bases from J, with 13 bases between. The sample in question was PBMCs, obtained before any cancer treatment. The origin of this receptor is a man aged 35 to 69 with stage II lung adenocarcinoma. The chain links TRBV7-9 to TRBJ2-5, with unresolved D. The CDR3 DNA reads TGTGCCAGCAGCTTAGATTTAGCAAGAGGAGAGACCCAGTACTTC. Protein: CASSLDLARGETQYF. Together with reference TRBV7-9 and TRBJ2-5, the CDR3 gives the full variable domain: DTGVSQNPRHKITKRGQNVTFRCDPISEHNRLYWYRQTLGQGPEFLTYFQNEAQLEKSRLLSDRFSAERPKGSFSTLEIQRTEQGDSAMYLCASSLDLARGETQYFGPGTRLLVL.